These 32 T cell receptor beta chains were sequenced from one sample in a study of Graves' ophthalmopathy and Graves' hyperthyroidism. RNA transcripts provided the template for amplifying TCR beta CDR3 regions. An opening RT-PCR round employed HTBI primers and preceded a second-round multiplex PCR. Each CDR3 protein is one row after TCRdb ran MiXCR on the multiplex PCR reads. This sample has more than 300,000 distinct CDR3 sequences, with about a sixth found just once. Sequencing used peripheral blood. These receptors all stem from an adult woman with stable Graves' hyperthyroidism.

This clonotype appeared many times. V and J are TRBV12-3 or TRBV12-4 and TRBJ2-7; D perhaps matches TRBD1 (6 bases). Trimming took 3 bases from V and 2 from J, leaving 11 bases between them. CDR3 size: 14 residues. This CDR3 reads CASSFTTGPYEQYF. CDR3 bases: TGTGCCAGCAGTTTTACTACAGGGCCCTACGAGCAGTACTTC.

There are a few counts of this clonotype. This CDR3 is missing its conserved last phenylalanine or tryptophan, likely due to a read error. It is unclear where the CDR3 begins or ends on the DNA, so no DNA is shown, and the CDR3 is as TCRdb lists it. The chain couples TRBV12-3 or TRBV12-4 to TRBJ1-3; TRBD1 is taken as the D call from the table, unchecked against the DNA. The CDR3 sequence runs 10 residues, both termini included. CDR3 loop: CASSLRGVCP.

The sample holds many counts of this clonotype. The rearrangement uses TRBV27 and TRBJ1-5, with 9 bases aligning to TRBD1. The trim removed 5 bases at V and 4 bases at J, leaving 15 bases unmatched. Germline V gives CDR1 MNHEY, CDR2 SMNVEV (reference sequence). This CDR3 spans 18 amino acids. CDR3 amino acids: CASSPTRSRTGENQPQHF. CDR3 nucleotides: TGTGCCAGCAGTCCTACTCGGTCTCGGACAGGGGAGAATCAGCCCCAGCATTTT.

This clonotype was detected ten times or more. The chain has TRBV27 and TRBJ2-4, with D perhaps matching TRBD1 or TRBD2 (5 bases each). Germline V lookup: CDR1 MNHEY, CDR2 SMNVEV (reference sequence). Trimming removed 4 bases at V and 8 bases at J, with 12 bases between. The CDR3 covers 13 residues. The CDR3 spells CASSSGPKDIQYF. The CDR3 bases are TGTGCCAGCAGTTCGGGACCCAAGGACATTCAGTACTTC.

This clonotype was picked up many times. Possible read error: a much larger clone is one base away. CDR3 bases: TGTGCCAGCAGTCCAGGGGAATACGAGCAGTACTTC. Translating it yields CASSPGEYEQYF. The rearrangement links TRBV7-9 to TRBJ2-7, with D possibly matching TRBD1 (6 bases). Germline lookup yields CDR1 SEHNR and CDR2 FQNEAQ (reference sequence). The CDR3 length is 12 residues. V was cut by 6 bases and J by 4 bases, with 10 bases left in between.

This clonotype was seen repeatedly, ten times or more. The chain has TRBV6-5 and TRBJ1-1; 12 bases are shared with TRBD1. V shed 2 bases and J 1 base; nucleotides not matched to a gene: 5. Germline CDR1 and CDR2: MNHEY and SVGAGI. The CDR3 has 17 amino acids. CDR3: CASSYPGQGARNTEAFF. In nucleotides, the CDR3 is TGTGCCAGCAGTTACCCGGGACAGGGGGCGAGGAACACTGAAGCTTTCTTT.

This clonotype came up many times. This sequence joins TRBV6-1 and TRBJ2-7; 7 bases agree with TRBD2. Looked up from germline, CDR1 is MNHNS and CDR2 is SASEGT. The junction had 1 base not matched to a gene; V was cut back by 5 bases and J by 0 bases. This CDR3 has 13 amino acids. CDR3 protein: CASSRGSSYEQYF. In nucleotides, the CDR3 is TGTGCCAGCAGTCGCGGGAGCTCCTACGAGCAGTACTTC.

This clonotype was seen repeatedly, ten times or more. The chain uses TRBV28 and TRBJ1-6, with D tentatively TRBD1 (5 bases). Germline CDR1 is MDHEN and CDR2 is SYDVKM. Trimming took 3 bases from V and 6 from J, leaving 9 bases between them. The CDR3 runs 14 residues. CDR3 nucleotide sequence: TGTGCCAGCAGTTTGGGGGGGGGTAATTCACCCCTCCACTTT. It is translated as CASSLGGGNSPLHF.

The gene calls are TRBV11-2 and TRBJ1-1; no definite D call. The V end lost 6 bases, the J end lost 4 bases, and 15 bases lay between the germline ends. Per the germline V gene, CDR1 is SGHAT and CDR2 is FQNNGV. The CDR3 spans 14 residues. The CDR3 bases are TGTGCCAGCAGATCTAATCGGGGAGGCACTGAAGCTTTCTTT. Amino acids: CASRSNRGGTEAFF.

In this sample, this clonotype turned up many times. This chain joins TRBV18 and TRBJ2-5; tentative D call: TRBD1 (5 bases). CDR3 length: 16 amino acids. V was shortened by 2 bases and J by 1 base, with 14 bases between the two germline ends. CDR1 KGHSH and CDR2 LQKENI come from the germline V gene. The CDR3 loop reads CASSPDVGRLQETQYF. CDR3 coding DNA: TGTGCCAGCTCACCAGATGTGGGGCGGCTCCAAGAGACCCAGTACTTC.

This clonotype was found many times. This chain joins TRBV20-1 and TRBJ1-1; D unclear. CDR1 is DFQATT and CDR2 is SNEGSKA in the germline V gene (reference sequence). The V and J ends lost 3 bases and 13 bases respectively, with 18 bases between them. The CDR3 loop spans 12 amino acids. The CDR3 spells CSASIGVLEVFF. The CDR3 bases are TGCAGTGCTAGCATTGGAGTACTTGAGGTTTTCTTT.

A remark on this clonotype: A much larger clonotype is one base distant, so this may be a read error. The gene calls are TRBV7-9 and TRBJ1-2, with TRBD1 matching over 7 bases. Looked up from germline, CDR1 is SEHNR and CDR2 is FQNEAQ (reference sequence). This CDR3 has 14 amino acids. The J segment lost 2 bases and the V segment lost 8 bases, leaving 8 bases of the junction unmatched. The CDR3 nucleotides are TGTGCCAGCTGCACACAGGGGTGGAACTATGGCTACACCTTC. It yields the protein CASCTQGWNYGYTF.

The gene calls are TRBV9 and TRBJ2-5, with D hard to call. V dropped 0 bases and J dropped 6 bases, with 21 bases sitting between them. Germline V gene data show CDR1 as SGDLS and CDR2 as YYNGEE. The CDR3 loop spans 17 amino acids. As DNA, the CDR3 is TGTGCCAGCAGCGTAGGAGCCATTCCGATCTCTCAACAGACCCAGTACTTC. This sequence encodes CASSVGAIPISQQTQYF.

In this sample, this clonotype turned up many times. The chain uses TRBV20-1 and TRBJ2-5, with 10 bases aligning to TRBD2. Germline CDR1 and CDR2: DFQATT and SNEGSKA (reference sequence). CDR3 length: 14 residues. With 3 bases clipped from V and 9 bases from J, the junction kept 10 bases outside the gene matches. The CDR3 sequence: CSASPLAGSSAQYF. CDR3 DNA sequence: TGCAGTGCTAGCCCACTAGCGGGAAGCTCGGCCCAGTACTTC.

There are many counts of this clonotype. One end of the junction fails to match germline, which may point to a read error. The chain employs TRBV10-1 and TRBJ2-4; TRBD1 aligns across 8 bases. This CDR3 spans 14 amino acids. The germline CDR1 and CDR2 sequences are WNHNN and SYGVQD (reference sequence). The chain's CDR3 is CANRMDRVQNIKYF. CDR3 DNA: TGCGCCAACCGAATGGACAGGGTCCAAAACATTAAGTACTTC.

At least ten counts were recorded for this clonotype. CDR3 region: CATSREGLTIAKNIQYF. DNA for the CDR3: TGTGCCACCAGCAGAGAAGGACTTACCATAGCCAAAAACATTCAGTACTTC. The chain links TRBV15 to TRBJ2-4; tentatively, D is TRBD2 (5 bases). The V gene lost 0 bases and the J gene lost 0 bases, with 12 bases spanning the gap. From germline, CDR1 is LNHNV and CDR2 YYDKDF (reference sequence). The CDR3 totals 17 residues.

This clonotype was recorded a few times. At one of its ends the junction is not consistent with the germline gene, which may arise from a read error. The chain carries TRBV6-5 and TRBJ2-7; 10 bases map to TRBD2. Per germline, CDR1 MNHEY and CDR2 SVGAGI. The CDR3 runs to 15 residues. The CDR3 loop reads CASSSPDSGRPPPRF. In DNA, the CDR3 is TGTGCCAGCAGTTCCCCCGATAGCGGGAGGCCCCCTCCTAGGTTC.

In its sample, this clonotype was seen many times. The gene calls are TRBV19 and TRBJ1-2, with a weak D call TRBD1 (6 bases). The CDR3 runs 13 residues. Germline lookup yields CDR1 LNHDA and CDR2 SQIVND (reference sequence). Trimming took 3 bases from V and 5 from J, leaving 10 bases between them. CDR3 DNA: TGTGCCAGTAGTATTGGGCAGGGGTATGGCTACACCTTC. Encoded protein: CASSIGQGYGYTF.

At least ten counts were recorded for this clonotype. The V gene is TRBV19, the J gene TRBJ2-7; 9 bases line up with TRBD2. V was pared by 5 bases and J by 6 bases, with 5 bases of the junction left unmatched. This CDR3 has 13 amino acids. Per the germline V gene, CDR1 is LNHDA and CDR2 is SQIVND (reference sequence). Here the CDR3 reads CASSSRLAAEQYF. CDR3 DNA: TGTGCCAGTAGTTCACGACTAGCGGCCGAGCAGTACTTC.

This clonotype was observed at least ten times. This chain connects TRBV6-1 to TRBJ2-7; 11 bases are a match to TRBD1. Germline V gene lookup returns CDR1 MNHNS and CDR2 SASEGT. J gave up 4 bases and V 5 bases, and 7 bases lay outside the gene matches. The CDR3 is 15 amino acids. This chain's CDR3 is CASSRTGGAYYEQYF. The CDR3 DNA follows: TGTGCCAGCAGTCGGACAGGGGGCGCTTATTACGAGCAGTACTTC.

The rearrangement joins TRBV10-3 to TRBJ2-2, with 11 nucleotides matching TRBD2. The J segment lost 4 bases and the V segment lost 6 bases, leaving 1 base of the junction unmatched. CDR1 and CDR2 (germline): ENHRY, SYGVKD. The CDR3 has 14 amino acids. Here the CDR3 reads CAIRGTSGTGELFF. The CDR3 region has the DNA TGTGCCATCAGAGGGACTAGCGGCACCGGGGAGCTGTTTTTT.

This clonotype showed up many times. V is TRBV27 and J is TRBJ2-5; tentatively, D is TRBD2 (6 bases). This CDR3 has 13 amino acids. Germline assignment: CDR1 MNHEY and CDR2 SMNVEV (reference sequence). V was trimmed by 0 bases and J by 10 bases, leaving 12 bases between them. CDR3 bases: TGTGCCAGCAGTTTATCGACTAGATCGGTCCAGTACTTC. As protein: CASSLSTRSVQYF.

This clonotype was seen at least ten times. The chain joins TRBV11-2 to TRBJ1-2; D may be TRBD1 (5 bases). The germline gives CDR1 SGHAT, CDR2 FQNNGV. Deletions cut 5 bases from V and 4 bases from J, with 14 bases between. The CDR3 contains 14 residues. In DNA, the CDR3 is TGTGCCAGCAGCCCTAATTCGGGGGTCTATGGCTACACCTTC. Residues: CASSPNSGVYGYTF.

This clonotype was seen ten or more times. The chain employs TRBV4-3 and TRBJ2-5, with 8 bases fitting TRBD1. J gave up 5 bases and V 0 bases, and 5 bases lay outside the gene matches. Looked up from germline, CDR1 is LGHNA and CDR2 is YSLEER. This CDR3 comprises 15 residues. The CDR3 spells CASSQDGTGGETQYF. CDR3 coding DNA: TGCGCCAGCAGCCAAGATGGAACAGGGGGGGAGACCCAGTACTTC.

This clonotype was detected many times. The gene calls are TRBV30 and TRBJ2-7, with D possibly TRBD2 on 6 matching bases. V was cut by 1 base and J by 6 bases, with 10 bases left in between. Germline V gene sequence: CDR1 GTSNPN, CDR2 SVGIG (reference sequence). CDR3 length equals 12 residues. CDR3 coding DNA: TGTGCCTGGAGTGCAGGGAGGTCCGAGCAGTACTTC. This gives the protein CAWSAGRSEQYF.

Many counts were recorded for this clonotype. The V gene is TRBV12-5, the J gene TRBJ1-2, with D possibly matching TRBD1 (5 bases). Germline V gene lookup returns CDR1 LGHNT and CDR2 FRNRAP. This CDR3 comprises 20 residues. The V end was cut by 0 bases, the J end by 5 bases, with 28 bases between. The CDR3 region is CASGLVLDGVRAPGGYGYTF. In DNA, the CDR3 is TGTGCTAGTGGTTTGGTACTGGATGGGGTCAGGGCTCCAGGCGGGTATGGCTACACCTTC.

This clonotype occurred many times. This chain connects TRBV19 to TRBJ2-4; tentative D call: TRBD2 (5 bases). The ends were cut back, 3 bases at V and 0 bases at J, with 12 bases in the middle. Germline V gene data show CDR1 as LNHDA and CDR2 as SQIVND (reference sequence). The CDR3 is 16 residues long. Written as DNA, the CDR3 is TGTGCCAGTAGTATCCTCTATGGACTAGCCAAAAACATTCAGTACTTC. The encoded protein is CASSILYGLAKNIQYF.

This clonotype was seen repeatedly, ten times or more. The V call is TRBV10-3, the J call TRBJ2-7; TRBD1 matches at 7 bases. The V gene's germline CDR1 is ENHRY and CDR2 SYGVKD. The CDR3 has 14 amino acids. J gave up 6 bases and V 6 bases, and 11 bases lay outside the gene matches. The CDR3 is CAISRDRESGEQYF. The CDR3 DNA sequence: TGTGCCATCAGCCGTGACAGGGAAAGCGGCGAGCAGTACTTC.

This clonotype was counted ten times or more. The DNA of the CDR3 is TGTGCCAGCAGTTACGGGCCAGGGGTTGAAGCTTTCTTT. As protein: CASSYGPGVEAFF. The gene calls are TRBV6-5 and TRBJ1-1; TRBD1 is a possible D gene (6 bases). The CDR3 sequence is 13 residues long. The germline gives CDR1 MNHEY, CDR2 SVGAGI. V gave up 2 bases and J gave up 7 bases, with 11 bases separating them.

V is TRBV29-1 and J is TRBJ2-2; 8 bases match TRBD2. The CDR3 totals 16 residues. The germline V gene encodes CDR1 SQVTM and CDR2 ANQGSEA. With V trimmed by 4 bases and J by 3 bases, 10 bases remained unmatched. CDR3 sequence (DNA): TGCAGCGTTGCGGGGGGGAGGGGGACTGACACCGGGGAGCTGTTTTTT. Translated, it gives CSVAGGRGTDTGELFF.

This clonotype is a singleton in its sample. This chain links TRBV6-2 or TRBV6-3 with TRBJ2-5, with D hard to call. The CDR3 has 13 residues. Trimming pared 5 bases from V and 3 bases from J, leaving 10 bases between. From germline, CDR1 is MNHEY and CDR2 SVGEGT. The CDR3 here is CASSPHSEETQYF. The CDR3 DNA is TGTGCCAGCAGTCCCCACAGCGAAGAGACCCAGTACTTC.

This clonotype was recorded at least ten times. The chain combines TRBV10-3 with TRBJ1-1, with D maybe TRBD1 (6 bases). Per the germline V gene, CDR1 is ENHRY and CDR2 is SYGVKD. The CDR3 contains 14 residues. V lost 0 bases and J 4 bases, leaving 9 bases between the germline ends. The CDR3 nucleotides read TGTGCCATCAGTGAGTCACAGGGCACCACTGAAGCTTTCTTT. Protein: CAISESQGTTEAFF.